One TCR beta chain is described in this entry. Its specificity is not known. The primer mix had 60 Vbeta and 13 Jbeta primers. Assay used: immunoSEQ multiplex PCR; TCRdb lists only in-frame clones, some missing. The sample yields fewer than 150,000 clones, 15% seen once. Trimming shortened V by 2 bases and J by 3 bases, and 13 bases separated the two germline ends. CDR1 is SGHVS and CDR2 is FQNEAQ in the germline V gene. CDR3 length: 15 amino acids. This record comes from a study of cytomegalovirus exposure and HLA in healthy donors. Study as a whole: Genotyping showed roughly 77% of 350 to 400 donors falling in the Caucasian-associated ancestry cluster.

Regarding the study as a whole: In presence/absence analyses, roughly uniform sequencing depth across donors was assumed. A previous analysis found most TCR beta V segments productive roughly 87% or roughly 30% of the time.

This receptor was taken from a woman younger than 30 in good health and CMV-seronegative. This chain joins TRBV7-8 and TRBJ1-1; possibly TRBD1 for D (5 bases). The sequenced material came from PBMCs. For the CDR3, the DNA is TGTGCCAGCAGCTTAATAAGGGGTATGGACACTGAAGCTTTCTTT. Protein: CASSLIRGMDTEAFF.